This T cell receptor beta chain was recorded in a study of T cell repertoires in cytomegalovirus infection. Of note for this clonotype: Its antigen is still unknown.

The CDR3 has 12 residues. V lost 2 bases and J 7 bases, leaving 9 bases between the germline ends. MiXCR, applied by TCRdb to the reads, yields one record per CDR3 protein. The data hold hundreds of thousands of distinct CDR3 sequences, with 25% to 35% observed a single time. This clonotype originated in a human donor in good health (CMV status not recorded). Some clones in this sample may be carry-over from other donors' samples. Sequencing used cultured PBMCs, obtained from culture after CMV antigen stimulation. V usage is TRBV12-3 or TRBV12-4 and J usage is TRBJ2-7, with a weak D call TRBD2 (6 bases). CDR3 region: CASSLLRGEQYF. DNA of the CDR3: TGTGCCAGCAGTTTACTACGGGGGGAGCAGTACTTC.